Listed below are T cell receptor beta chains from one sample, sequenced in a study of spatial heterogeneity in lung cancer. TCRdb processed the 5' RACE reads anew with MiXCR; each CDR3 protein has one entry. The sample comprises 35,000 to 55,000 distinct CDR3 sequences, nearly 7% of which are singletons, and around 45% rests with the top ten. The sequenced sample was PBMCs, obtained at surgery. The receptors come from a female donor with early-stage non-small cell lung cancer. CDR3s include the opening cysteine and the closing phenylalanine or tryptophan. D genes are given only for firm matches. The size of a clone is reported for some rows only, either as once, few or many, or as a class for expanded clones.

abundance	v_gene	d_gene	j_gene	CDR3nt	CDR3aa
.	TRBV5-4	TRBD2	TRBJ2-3	TGTGCCAGCAGCTTCACTAGCGGGGACACAGATACGCAGTATTTT	CASSFTSGDTDTQYF
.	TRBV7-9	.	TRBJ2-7	TGTGCCAGCAGCTTAACCTGGGACCAAGGGTACAAGCAGTACTTC	CASSLTWDQGYKQYF
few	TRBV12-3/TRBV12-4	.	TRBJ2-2	TGTGCCAGCAGTCGACTGGGTAACACCGGGGAGCTGTTTTTT	CASSRLGNTGELFF
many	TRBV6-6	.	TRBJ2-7	TGTGCCAGCATCCCCGGGAGAGGCCCCGTCTACGAGCAGTACTTC	CASIPGRGPVYEQYF
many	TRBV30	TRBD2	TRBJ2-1	TGTGCCTGGGATAACGGGAGGTACAATGAGCAGTTCTTC	CAWDNGRYNEQFF
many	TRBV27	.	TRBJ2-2	TGTGCCAGCAGTTTGGACATACCGAACGTCCTTATTCTCGGGGAGCTGTTTTTT	CASSLDIPNVLILGELFF
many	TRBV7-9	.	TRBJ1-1	TGTGCCAGCAGCGCTCCGTTTGGGGCTGAAGCTTTCTTT	CASSAPFGAEAFF
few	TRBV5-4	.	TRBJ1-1	TGTGCCAGCAGCTTATCTGGGACTGAAGCTTTCTTT	CASSLSGTEAFF
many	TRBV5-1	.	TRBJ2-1	TGCGCCAGCAGCTTGGCCGGTCGGTCTCGGCAGTTCTTC	CASSLAGRSRQFF
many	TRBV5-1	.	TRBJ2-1	TGCGCCAGCAGCTTGGATCCGACGAAGGAGCAGTTCTTC	CASSLDPTKEQFF
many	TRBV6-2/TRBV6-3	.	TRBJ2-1	TGTGCCAGCAAAAGGGGGGGCTCCTACAATGAGCAGTTCTTC	CASKRGGSYNEQFF
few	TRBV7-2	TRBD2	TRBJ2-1	TGTGCCAGCAGCTTAGGGGGCGGGGGCTACAATGAGCAGTTCTTC	CASSLGGGGYNEQFF
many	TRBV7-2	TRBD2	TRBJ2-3	TGTGCCAGCAGCACCGGAGAGTTAGCGGGGGGGCCAGATACGCAGTATTTT	CASSTGELAGGPDTQYF
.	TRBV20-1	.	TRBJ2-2	TGCAGTGCTAGTCGGAACACCGGGGAGCTGTTTTTT	CSASRNTGELFF
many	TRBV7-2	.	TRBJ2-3	TGTGCCAGCAGCCTAACCGGGACTACAGATACGCAGTATTTT	CASSLTGTTDTQYF
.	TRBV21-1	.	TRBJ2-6	TGTGCCAGCGAAGGGGGGCCAGGGACACCCAACTCTGGGGCCAACGTCCTGACTTTC	CASEGGPGTPNSGANVLTF
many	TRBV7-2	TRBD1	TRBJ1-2	TGTGCCAGCAGCTTATCCGGGACAGGGGGTGGCTACACCTTC	CASSLSGTGGGYTF
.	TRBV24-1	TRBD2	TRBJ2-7	TGTGCCACCAGTGATGGCGGGAGCGCCGAGCAGTACTTC	CATSDGGSAEQYF
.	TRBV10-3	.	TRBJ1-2	TGTGCCATCAGTGGACAAGGACTCCCTCTTAACTATGGCTACACCTTC	CAISGQGLPLNYGYTF
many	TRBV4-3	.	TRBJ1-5	TGCGCCAGCAGCCAAGATGCGGGGGGCCAACAGCCCCAGCATTTT	CASSQDAGGQQPQHF
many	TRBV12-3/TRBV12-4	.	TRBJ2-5	TGTGCCAGCAGTTTACTCCCCCCCGAGACCCAGTACTTC	CASSLLPPETQYF
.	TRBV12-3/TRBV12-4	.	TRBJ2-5	TGTGCCAGCAACCACCGGGGTCTCCAAGAGACCCAGTACTTC	CASNHRGLQETQYF
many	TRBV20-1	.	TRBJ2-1	TGCAGTGCGCCAGACCAGCGGTATGAGCAGTTCTTC	CSAPDQRYEQFF
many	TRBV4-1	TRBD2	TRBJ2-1	TGCGCCAGCAGCCAGGTTAGCGGGGGGGCCTTAGGTGAGCAGTTCTTC	CASSQVSGGALGEQFF
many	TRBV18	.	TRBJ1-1	TGTGCCAGCTCACCAGGGACGGACACTGAAGCTTTCTTT	CASSPGTDTEAFF
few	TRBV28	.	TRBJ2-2	TGTGCCAGCAGTTTATACCAGGCCGGGGAGCTGTTTTTT	CASSLYQAGELFF
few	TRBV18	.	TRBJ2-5	TGTGCCAGCTACGGTCGAATCCAAGAGACCCAGTACTTC	CASYGRIQETQYF
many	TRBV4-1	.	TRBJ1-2	TGCGCCAGCAGCCAACCAGGTGTCGGGGGCTACACCTTC	CASSQPGVGGYTF
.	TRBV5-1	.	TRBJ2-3	TGCGCCAGCAGCAGACCACAGGGAGGGGCGGCAAATACGCAGTATTTT	CASSRPQGGAANTQYF
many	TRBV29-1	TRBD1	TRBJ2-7	TGCAGCGTTGAAAGGCGGACAGGGGGTATCGGCGAGCAGTACTTC	CSVERRTGGIGEQYF
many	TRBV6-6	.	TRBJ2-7	TGTGCCAGCAGTTACTCGCGGGGTGGCTACGAGCAGTACTTC	CASSYSRGGYEQYF
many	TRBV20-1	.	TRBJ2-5	TGCAGTGCTAGTTCTAGCGTCCCAGGGGCCCAGTACTTC	CSASSSVPGAQYF
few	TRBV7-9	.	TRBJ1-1	TGTGCCAGCAGCTTATACTCCTCGAACACTGAAGCTTTCTTT	CASSLYSSNTEAFF
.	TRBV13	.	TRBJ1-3	TGTGCCAGCAGCTTAGCAGGGTATGGTGGGACCGGAAACACCATATATTTT	CASSLAGYGGTGNTIYF
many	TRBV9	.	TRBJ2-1	TGTGCCAGCAGCACCCCCCGGGACATCTTCAATGAGCAGTTCTTC	CASSTPRDIFNEQFF
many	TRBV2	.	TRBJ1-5	TGTGCCAGCAGTGGTGTAGGGGGAGGGAATCAGCCCCAGCATTTT	CASSGVGGGNQPQHF
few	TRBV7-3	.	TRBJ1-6	TGTGCCAGCAGCTTAAACGCCCCGGGAACTGGTTCACCCCTCCACTTT	CASSLNAPGTGSPLHF
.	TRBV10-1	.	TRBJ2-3	TGCGGACGACTCGTCCCCACAGATACGCAGTATTTT	CGRLVPTDTQYF
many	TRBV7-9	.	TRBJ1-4	TGTGCCAGCAGCTTAGGGGAAGTTTGGGAAAAACTGTTTTTT	CASSLGEVWEKLFF
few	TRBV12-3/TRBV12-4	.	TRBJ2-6	TGTGCCAGCAGTTCGTCAGGGTCGGGGGCCAACGTCCTGACTTTC	CASSSSGSGANVLTF
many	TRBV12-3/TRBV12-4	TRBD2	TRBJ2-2	TGTGCCAGCAGTTTACAGGGACTAGCGGGGCTGGAGCTGTTTTTT	CASSLQGLAGLELFF
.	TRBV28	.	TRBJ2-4	TGTGCCAGCAGTTCACAGTTAGCCAAAAACATTCAGTACTTC	CASSSQLAKNIQYF
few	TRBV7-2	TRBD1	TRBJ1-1	TGTGCCAGCAGCACCCGGACAGGGGACACTGAAGCTTTCTTT	CASSTRTGDTEAFF
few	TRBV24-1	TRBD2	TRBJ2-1	TGTGCCACCAGTGATAATAGCGGGCGAGCCTACAATGAGCAGTTCTTC	CATSDNSGRAYNEQFF
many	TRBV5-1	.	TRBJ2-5	TGCGCCAGCAGTCGGGGCGGGCCAGGTATCCAAGAGACCCAGTACTTC	CASSRGGPGIQETQYF
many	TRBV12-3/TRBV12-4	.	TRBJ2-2	TGTGCCAGCAGTTCCGGGGAGCTGTTTTTT	CASSSGELFF
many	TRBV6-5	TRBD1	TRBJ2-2	TGTGCCAGCAGTGCAGACAGGGGGCCTACCGGGGAGCTGTTTTTT	CASSADRGPTGELFF
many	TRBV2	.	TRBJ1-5	TGTGCCAGCGAACGAACATATAGCAATCAGCCCCAGCATTTT	CASERTYSNQPQHF
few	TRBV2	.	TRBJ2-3	TGTGCCAGCAGTGAAGCGGAGGGGCTAACTACGCAGTATTTT	CASSEAEGLTTQYF
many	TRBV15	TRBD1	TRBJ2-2	TGTGCCACCAGCAGAGAACAGGGGGCAATGAACACCGGGGAGCTGTTTTTT	CATSREQGAMNTGELFF
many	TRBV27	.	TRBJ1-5	TGTGCCAGCAGTTCCCGAACAGCCGGGGTCAATCAGCCCCAGCATTTT	CASSSRTAGVNQPQHF
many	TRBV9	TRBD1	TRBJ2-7	TGTGCCAGCAGCGCACAGGGGGTCCCCTACGAGCAGTACTTC	CASSAQGVPYEQYF
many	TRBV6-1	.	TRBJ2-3	TGTGCCAGCAGTGATGGCCGGGCAGATACGCAGTATTTT	CASSDGRADTQYF
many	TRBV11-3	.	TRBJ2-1	TGTGCCAGCAGCTTAGGACCCTACAATGAGCAGTTCTTC	CASSLGPYNEQFF
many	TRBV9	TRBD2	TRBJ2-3	TGTGCCAGCAGCGTCAAGATTTTAACCGGGACTAGCGGGGTTACCTCCACAGATACGCAGTATTTT	CASSVKILTGTSGVTSTDTQYF
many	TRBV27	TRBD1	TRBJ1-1	TGTGCCAGCAGTCCCGACAGGGGATTCACTGAAGCTTTCTTT	CASSPDRGFTEAFF
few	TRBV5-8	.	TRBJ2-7	TGTGCCAGCAGCTTGGTCCCGGGATACTTCTACGAGCAGTACTTC	CASSLVPGYFYEQYF
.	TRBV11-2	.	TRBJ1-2	TGTGCCAGCAGCCCCGGAGGGGGGGGATCCTATGGCTACACCTTC	CASSPGGGGSYGYTF
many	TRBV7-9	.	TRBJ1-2	TGTGCCAGCAGCCTAAGGTCAGGGCTAGATGGCTACACCTTC	CASSLRSGLDGYTF
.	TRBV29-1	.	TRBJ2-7	TGCAGCGTTGAAGATCAAGAGGGGCCCAGCAAGGTCTTCTCCTACGAGCAGTACTTC	CSVEDQEGPSKVFSYEQYF